Presented here are 31 T cell receptor beta chains from one specimen sequenced in a study of blood T cell repertoires in COVID-19. The data were produced by immunoSEQ multiplex PCR, yet TCRdb's version contains in-frame clones alone and is incomplete. The sample lists around 200,000 clones; 80% to 85% were seen once. The sequenced sample consisted of peripheral blood. Receptors were obtained from a woman between 40 and 55 years old with COVID-19, enrolled during active disease.

This chain joins TRBV6-4 and TRBJ2-3; the D gene is possibly TRBD1 (5 bases). The CDR3 is 14 amino acids. V was shortened by 4 bases and J by 2 bases, with 10 bases between the two germline ends. CDR1 and CDR2 (germline): MRHNA, SNTAGT. The CDR3 reads CASSAMTDTDTQYF. In DNA, the CDR3 is TGTGCCAGCAGTGCGATGACAGACACAGATACGCAGTATTTT.

J is TRBJ1-4 and V is TRBV5-4; D unclear. The CDR3 consists of 16 residues. The V and J ends lost 2 bases and 6 bases respectively, with 17 bases between them. The V gene's germline CDR1 is SGHNT and CDR2 YYREEE (reference sequence). The CDR3 region is CASSFVGGPSDEKLFF. CDR3 nucleotide sequence: TGTGCCAGCAGCTTTGTTGGCGGGCCGTCTGATGAAAAACTGTTTTTT.

This clone appeared a single time. The chain joins TRBV5-6 to TRBJ1-2; 7 bases match TRBD1. Germline assignment: CDR1 SGHDT and CDR2 YYEEEE. Losses at the gene ends were 2 bases for V and 4 bases for J; bases not matched to a gene: 5. The CDR3 covers 14 residues. The CDR3 DNA reads TGTGCCAGCAGCTTAGGGGGCGCGGGCTATGGCTACACCTTC. As protein: CASSLGGAGYGYTF.

This rearrangement joins TRBV27 to TRBJ1-3; D gene uncertain. CDR3 length: 13 residues. V was cut by 6 bases and J by 0 bases, with 6 bases left in between. Germline-derived CDR1 and CDR2 are MNHEY and SMNVEV (reference sequence). CDR3 coding DNA: TGTGCCAGCAGCTCGAGCTCTGGAAACACCATATATTTT. This gives the protein CASSSSSGNTIYF.

The rearrangement links TRBV6-2 or TRBV6-3 to TRBJ1-3; D uncertain. From germline, CDR1 is MNHEY and CDR2 SVGEGT. This CDR3 is built from 14 residues. The V and J ends lost 2 bases and 3 bases respectively, with 8 bases between them. DNA for the CDR3: TGTGCCAGCAGTTACGAGCTACTTGGAAACACCATATATTTT. It translates to CASSYELLGNTIYF.

The chain joins TRBV7-3 to TRBJ2-5; 9 bases align to TRBD1. The V gene's germline CDR1 is SGHTA and CDR2 FQGTGA. Germline trimming cut 1 base from V and 4 bases from J; bases unmatched to any gene: 1. The CDR3 covers 14 residues. The CDR3 DNA reads TGTGCCAGCAGCTTAAGGGACAGGGCAGAGACCCAGTACTTC. Its protein product is CASSLRDRAETQYF.

This chain links TRBV2 with TRBJ2-5; possibly TRBD1 for D (6 bases). The germline gives CDR1 SNHLY, CDR2 FYNNEI. This CDR3 spans 12 amino acids. V was trimmed by 5 bases and J by 5 bases, leaving 9 bases between them. CDR3 nucleotide sequence: TGTGCCAGCAGTCAGGGGCGGGAGACCCAGTACTTC. Amino acids: CASSQGRETQYF.

The rearrangement uses TRBV2 and TRBJ1-5, with D possibly being TRBD1 (5 bases). The germline V gene has CDR1 SNHLY and CDR2 FYNNEI. Trimming shortened V by 6 bases and J by 3 bases, and 12 bases separated the two germline ends. The CDR3 covers 14 residues. The CDR3 nucleotides read TGTGCCAGCAGGGACACAGACTTCAATCAGCCCCAGCATTTT. Amino acid sequence: CASRDTDFNQPQHF.

This chain uses TRBV5-1 with TRBJ2-3; D might be TRBD1 (7 bases). Trimming pared 3 bases from V and 6 bases from J, leaving 14 bases between. The CDR3 covers 14 residues. Germline CDR1 and CDR2: SGHRS and YFSETQ. As DNA, the CDR3 is TGCGCCAGCAGCTCGGAGGGGGCAGGGGATACGCAGTATTTT. Protein: CASSSEGAGDTQYF.

V and J are TRBV3-1 (or the pseudogene TRBV3-2) and TRBJ1-6, with a tentative D call TRBD1 (5 bases). There are 13 residues in the CDR3. V lost 4 bases to trimming and J lost 9 bases, with 10 bases between them. Germline CDR1 LGHDT, CDR2 YNNKEL (reference sequence). The CDR3 region has the DNA TGTGCCAGCAGCCCGAGCGGGGCTTCACCCCTCCACTTT. Its translation is CASSPSGASPLHF.

CDR3: CASSPDRMGQETQYF. CDR3 nucleotides: TGTGCCAGCAGCCCGGACAGGATGGGGCAAGAGACCCAGTACTTC. The chain employs TRBV7-3 and TRBJ2-5, with TRBD1 matching 7 bases. V was clipped by 5 bases and J by 2 bases; unmatched bases: 8. The CDR3 is made up of 15 amino acids. Germline assignment: CDR1 SGHTA and CDR2 FQGTGA.

This clone was seen only once. The chain couples TRBV27 to TRBJ2-3, with 8 bases matching TRBD2. This CDR3 contains 16 residues. The V gene's germline CDR1 is MNHEY and CDR2 SMNVEV (reference sequence). The ends lost 5 bases at V and 2 bases at J; junction bases unmatched: 9. This chain's CDR3 is CASSPYTSGPTDTQYF. The CDR3, as DNA: TGTGCCAGCAGTCCCTATACTAGCGGTCCCACAGATACGCAGTATTTT.

The V and J genes are TRBV4-1 and TRBJ2-7; a weak D match, TRBD1 (5 bases). The germline gives CDR1 MGHRA, CDR2 YSYEKL. The CDR3 covers 16 residues. V lost 0 bases, J lost 0 bases, and 12 bases lay in between. CDR3 sequence reads: CASSQDPPGISYEQYF. CDR3 nucleotide sequence: TGCGCCAGCAGCCAAGATCCGCCAGGGATCTCCTACGAGCAGTACTTC.

The V and J genes are TRBV13 and TRBJ1-4, with D possibly matching TRBD1 (5 bases). With 4 bases removed from V and 9 bases from J, the gap between germline ends came to 15 bases. Looked up from germline, CDR1 is PRHDT and CDR2 is FYEKMQ (reference sequence). The CDR3 spans 14 residues. The CDR3 coding sequence is TGTGCCAGCAGCTCGACCCAGACAGTCAAAAAACTGTTTTTT. This gives the protein CASSSTQTVKKLFF. The full variable domain, in which reference TRBV13 and TRBJ1-4 provide the parts outside the CDR3, is AAGVIQSPRHLIKEKRETATLKCYPIPRHDTVYWYQQGPGQDPQFLISFYEKMQSDKGSIPDRFSAQQFSDYHSELNMSSLELGDSALYFCASSSTQTVKKLFFGSGTQLSVL.

This clone turned up a few times. The V gene is TRBV12-3 or TRBV12-4, the J gene TRBJ2-7, with D possibly being TRBD1 (5 bases). V lost 0 bases, J lost 5 bases, and 8 bases lay in between. CDR3 length: 13 residues. CDR3 nucleotide sequence: TGTGCCAGCAGTTTAGCCAGGGTACACGAGCAGTACTTC. This translates into CASSLARVHEQYF.

This clone has only one observation. This chain links TRBV18 with TRBJ2-5, with 8 bases fitting TRBD1. V gave up 3 bases and J gave up 6 bases; unmatched junction bases: 6. This CDR3 spans 14 amino acids. Germline V gene sequence: CDR1 KGHSH, CDR2 LQKENI. CDR3 sequence: CASSPSGGEKTQYF. The DNA of the CDR3 is TGTGCCAGCTCACCGTCAGGGGGCGAGAAGACCCAGTACTTC. Full variable domain (remainder filled in from reference TRBV18 and TRBJ2-5): NAGVMQNPRHLVRRRGQEARLRCSPMKGHSHVYWYRQLPEEGLKFMVYLQKENIIDESGMPKERFSAEFPKEGPSILRIQQVVRGDSAAYFCASSPSGGEKTQYFGPGTRLLVL.

The V gene is TRBV21-1, the J gene TRBJ2-7; whether TRBD1, the table's D call, matches the DNA was not checked. TRBV21-1 is deemed a pseudogene. This CDR3 comprises 12 residues. CDR3 in amino acids: CASSKGGTQQYF. CDR3 DNA: TGTGCCAGCAGCAAAGGTGGCACCCAGCAGTACTTC.

The chain uses TRBV27 and TRBJ1-3; the D gene is possibly TRBD1 (5 bases). V was cut by 2 bases and J by 2 bases, with 10 bases left in between. The germline gives CDR1 MNHEY, CDR2 SMNVEV (reference sequence). The CDR3 runs 15 residues. CDR3 DNA sequence: TGTGCCAGCAGTTTAAGGGGAAGGACTGGAAACACCATATATTTT. Amino acid sequence: CASSLRGRTGNTIYF.

The chain joins TRBV6-6 to TRBJ1-5; 7 bases fit TRBD1. The CDR3 is made up of 14 amino acids. Germline V gene sequence: CDR1 MNHNY, CDR2 SVGAGI (reference sequence). Losses at the gene ends were 6 bases for V and 3 bases for J; bases not matched to a gene: 5. The CDR3, as DNA: TGTGCCAGCAGCCGCGGGACAGACAATCAGCCCCAGCATTTT. Translating it yields CASSRGTDNQPQHF.

This clone has more than one count but fewer than ten. The V and J genes are TRBV7-8 and TRBJ1-1; D may be TRBD1 (5 bases). Per germline, CDR1 SGHVS and CDR2 FQNEAQ. The CDR3 sequence is 15 residues long. Deletions cut 1 base from V and 5 bases from J, with 14 bases between. The DNA for the CDR3 is TGTGCCAGCAGCTTAGAAATCGTCAGGGAAACTGAAGCTTTCTTT. Encoded protein: CASSLEIVRETEAFF.

The chain joins TRBV6-5 to TRBJ1-5; 9 nucleotides line up with TRBD1. This CDR3 region has 14 residues. The trim removed 3 bases at V and 6 bases at J, leaving 3 bases unmatched. CDR1 is MNHEY, CDR2 SVGAGI, per germline. CDR3 residues: CASSYGTGSQPQHF. CDR3 DNA: TGTGCCAGCAGTTATGGGACAGGGAGTCAGCCCCAGCATTTT.

The rearrangement joins TRBV27 to TRBJ2-3; TRBD2 agrees at 8 bases. This CDR3 region has 14 residues. The V gene's germline CDR1 is MNHEY and CDR2 SMNVEV (reference sequence). V dropped 6 bases and J dropped 2; count of bases not matched to a gene: 4. CDR3 loop: CASRREGATDTQYF. Written as DNA, the CDR3 is TGTGCCAGCAGACGGGAGGGTGCCACAGATACGCAGTATTTT.

J is TRBJ2-1 and V is TRBV27, with TRBD2 identical over 14 bases. V shed 6 bases, J shed 3 bases, and the junction held 4 bases outside the gene matches. The CDR3 contains 16 residues. In germline, CDR1 is MNHEY, CDR2 SMNVEV (reference sequence). The CDR3 bases are TGTGCCAGCAGAGGGACTAGCGGGAGCGGCTACAATGAGCAGTTCTTC. It is translated as CASRGTSGSGYNEQFF.

CDR3 sequence: CASSRVTAHGGELFF. In DNA form, the CDR3 reads TGTGCCAGCAGCCGCGTAACAGCCCATGGGGGGGAGCTGTTTTTT. The rearrangement joins TRBV3-1 (or the pseudogene TRBV3-2) to TRBJ2-2; D uncertain. CDR1 LGHDT and CDR2 YNNKEL come from the germline V gene (reference sequence). CDR3 size: 15 residues. V was shortened by 4 bases and J by 8 bases, with 17 bases between the two germline ends.

The V and J genes are TRBV12-3 or TRBV12-4 and TRBJ2-5, with D tentatively TRBD1 (5 bases). The CDR3 runs 13 residues. Trimming shortened V by 7 bases and J by 7 bases, and 16 bases separated the two germline ends. In DNA form, the CDR3 reads TGTGCCAGCAAGGGGCGGCGAGTTGGGACCCAGTACTTC. Encoded protein: CASKGRRVGTQYF.

This clone was observed once. This chain joins TRBV6-4 and TRBJ1-3, with TRBD1 as a possible D gene (5 bases). In germline, CDR1 is MRHNA, CDR2 SNTAGT. Trimming removed 0 bases from V and 2 bases from J, with 14 bases in between. CDR3 length: 17 amino acids. DNA for the CDR3: TGTGCCAGCAGTGACTCGAGTCAGGGTATCGCTGGAAACACCATATATTTT. Translated, it gives CASSDSSQGIAGNTIYF.

The chain carries TRBV2 and TRBJ1-6; the D gene is possibly TRBD1 (6 bases). This CDR3 has 16 residues. Trimming removed 5 bases at V and 5 bases at J, with 16 bases between. In germline, CDR1 is SNHLY, CDR2 FYNNEI. In DNA form, the CDR3 reads TGTGCCAGCAGTCACAGGGTAGGGGCCAATAATTCACCCCTCCACTTT. Amino acid sequence: CASSHRVGANNSPLHF.

This sequence joins TRBV21-1 and TRBJ1-1; TRBD1, as called in the table, went unchecked against the DNA. TRBV21-1 is classified as a pseudogene. This CDR3 contains 18 residues. The chain's CDR3 is CASTNPPGGIHLNTEAFF. CDR3 sequence (DNA): TGTGCCAGCACAAACCCACCAGGGGGGATCCATCTGAACACTGAAGCTTTCTTT.

The chain combines TRBV7-9 with TRBJ2-7; D perhaps matches TRBD2 (5 bases). The CDR3 totals 15 residues. Germline V gene sequence: CDR1 SEHNR, CDR2 FQNEAQ (reference sequence). The V end lost 1 base, the J end lost 7 bases, and 17 bases lay between the germline ends. CDR3 in amino acids: CASSLVLGGLLEQYF. In DNA, the CDR3 is TGTGCCAGCAGCTTAGTTCTTGGAGGACTGTTGGAGCAGTACTTC. The full variable domain, completed using reference TRBV7-9 and TRBJ2-7, is DTGVSQNPRHKITKRGQNVTFRCDPISEHNRLYWYRQTLGQGPEFLTYFQNEAQLEKSRLLSDRFSAERPKGSFSTLEIQRTEQGDSAMYLCASSLVLGGLLEQYFGPGTRLTVT.

The rearrangement uses TRBV12-3 or TRBV12-4 and TRBJ1-1, with D tentatively TRBD1 (6 bases). V was cut by 5 bases and J by 4 bases, with 11 bases left in between. This CDR3 comprises 13 residues. CDR3 residues: CASSPTGSTEAFF. CDR3 DNA: TGTGCCAGCAGTCCTACAGGGAGCACTGAAGCTTTCTTT.

This rearrangement joins TRBV18 to TRBJ2-5; TRBD1 matches at 7 bases. Per germline, CDR1 KGHSH and CDR2 LQKENI. Trimming at V came to 2 bases and at J to 5 bases, leaving 2 bases not matched to a gene. CDR3 length equals 13 residues. This CDR3 reads CASSPGQDETQYF. As DNA, the CDR3 is TGTGCCAGCTCACCAGGACAGGACGAGACCCAGTACTTC. The full variable domain, with the rest looked up from reference TRBV18 and TRBJ2-5, is NAGVMQNPRHLVRRRGQEARLRCSPMKGHSHVYWYRQLPEEGLKFMVYLQKENIIDESGMPKERFSAEFPKEGPSILRIQQVVRGDSAAYFCASSPGQDETQYFGPGTRLLVL.